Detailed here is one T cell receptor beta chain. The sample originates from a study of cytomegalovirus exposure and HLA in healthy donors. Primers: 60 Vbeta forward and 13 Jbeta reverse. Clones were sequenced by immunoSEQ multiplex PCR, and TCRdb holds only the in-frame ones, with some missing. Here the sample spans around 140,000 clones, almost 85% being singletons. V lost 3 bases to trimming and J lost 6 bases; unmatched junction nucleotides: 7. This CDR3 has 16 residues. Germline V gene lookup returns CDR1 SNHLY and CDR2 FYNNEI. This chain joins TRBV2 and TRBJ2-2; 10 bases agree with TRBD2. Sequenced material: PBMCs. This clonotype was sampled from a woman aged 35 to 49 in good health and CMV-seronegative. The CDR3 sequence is CASSERLAGVAGELFF. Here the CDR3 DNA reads TGTGCCAGCAGTGAGAGGCTAGCGGGAGTAGCCGGGGAGCTGTTTTTT. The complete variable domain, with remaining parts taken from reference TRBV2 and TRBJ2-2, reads EPEVTQTPSHQVTQMGQEVILRCVPISNHLYFYWYRQILGQKVEFLVSFYNNEISEKSEIFDDQFSVERPDGSNFTLKIRSTKLEDSAMYFCASSERLAGVAGELFFGEGSRLTVL.